Below, 8 T cell receptor beta chains from the same sample are listed, as sequenced in a study of neurological immune-mediated disorders (dated by TCRdb to the late 2010s). Receptor libraries were prepared by 5' RACE. Sequencing instrument: Illumina HiSeq 2500. TCRdb reprocessing: public reads trimmed at Q25 with fastp, clones called with MiXCR, in-frame beta chains kept. Every distinct CDR3 protein forms one entry, paired with its most common genes and DNA. Recorded for this sample are around 37,000 distinct CDR3 sequences; under 4% of them occurred a single time. More than 7% of the sample goes to the ten largest clones. The time point label, as the study defines it: longitudinal time-point 1 (baseline). The sequenced sample was PBMCs. The receptors were gathered from a woman in her sixties or seventies with multiple sclerosis.

This clonotype came up once. Given a much more abundant clone one base away, this may be a read error. The chain combines TRBV20-1 with TRBJ2-6; D may be TRBD2 (6 bases). This CDR3 is built from 17 residues. Trimming took 7 bases from V and 0 from J, leaving 19 bases between them. Germline V gene data show CDR1 as DFQATT and CDR2 as SNEGSKA (reference sequence). As DNA, the CDR3 is TGCAGTGATAGGAGGGAGACTGGTGGCTCTGGGGCCAACGTCCTGACTTTC. This sequence encodes CSDRRETGGSGANVLTF.

This clonotype appeared many times. CDR3 sequence: CASSYLAVGSEQYF. CDR3 coding DNA: TGTGCCAGCAGTTACCTGGCAGTTGGTTCCGAGCAGTACTTC. The chain combines TRBV6-5 with TRBJ2-7, with D uncertain. In germline, CDR1 is MNHEY, CDR2 SVGAGI. The V and J ends lost 2 bases and 6 bases respectively, with 14 bases between them. The CDR3 runs 14 residues.

This clonotype was counted many times. The chain uses TRBV20-1 and TRBJ2-5; TRBD2 agrees at 9 bases. The CDR3 is 18 residues long. Germline V gives CDR1 DFQATT, CDR2 SNEGSKA (reference sequence). The V and J ends lost 5 bases and 2 bases, in that order; junction bases with no gene match: 18. CDR3 nucleotides: TGCAGTGCTGGAGGACCTGGCGGGGGGGCCGTTGGACAAGAGACCCAGTACTTC. This translates into CSAGGPGGGAVGQETQYF.

V usage is TRBV29-1 and J usage is TRBJ1-2; 7 bases fit TRBD1. There are 14 residues in the CDR3. With 6 bases clipped from V and 0 bases from J, the junction kept 7 bases outside the gene matches. Germline lookup yields CDR1 SQVTM and CDR2 ANQGSEA. The CDR3 bases are TGCAGCGTCGTCGGGACAGCACCTAACTATGGCTACACCTTC. As protein: CSVVGTAPNYGYTF.

In its sample, this clonotype was seen a few times. The chain employs TRBV6-2 or TRBV6-3 and TRBJ1-5, with a tentative D call TRBD1 (5 bases). The CDR3 runs to 16 residues. Germline V gene data show CDR1 as MNHEY and CDR2 as SVGEGT. The V end was cut by 0 bases, the J end by 4 bases, with 13 bases between. The CDR3 bases are TGTGCCAGCAGTTACTCGAAAGGGGTGAGGAATCAGCCCCAGCATTTT. Its translation is CASSYSKGVRNQPQHF.

Many counts were recorded for this clonotype. The gene calls are TRBV7-6 and TRBJ1-2; maybe TRBD1 (5 bases). V lost 2 bases to trimming and J lost 7 bases, with 20 bases between them. Germline CDR1 reads SGHVS; CDR2 reads FNYEAQ. The CDR3 runs 16 residues. The CDR3 bases are TGTGCCAGCAGCTTATACAGGAATTCTGGGCCCTCTGGCTACACCTTC. The encoded protein is CASSLYRNSGPSGYTF.

This clonotype has ten or more counts. The chain carries TRBV20-1 and TRBJ2-5; D is undetermined. Trimming took 1 base from V and 5 from J, leaving 14 bases between them. The CDR3 spans 14 residues. In germline, CDR1 is DFQATT, CDR2 SNEGSKA (reference sequence). The CDR3 DNA sequence: TGCAGTGCTAGAGTCAACGCACCCCCGGAGACCCAGTACTTC. Protein product: CSARVNAPPETQYF.

This clonotype was observed many times. The CDR3 DNA reads as TGCAGTGCGACCGGTACTGAAGCTTTCTTT. This sequence encodes CSATGTEAFF. The chain combines TRBV20-1 with TRBJ1-1, with D unresolved. The CDR3 has 10 residues. V dropped 6 bases and J dropped 5 bases, with 7 bases sitting between them. Germline V gene sequence: CDR1 DFQATT, CDR2 SNEGSKA (reference sequence).